Presented here are 17 T cell receptor beta chains from one specimen sequenced in a study of Tregs in tolerant kidney transplant recipients. Data came from immunoSEQ multiplex PCR; TCRdb stores just in-frame clones and leaves some out. Altogether over 4,000 clones are present, about 40% being singletons, with the ten largest covering over 5.5%. Their cognate antigens are unknown. Sample: CD8+ T cells from blood cultured with allogeneic cells. The receptors derive from a human donor in good health.

Here the CDR3 reads CASSPHRGAYEQYF. In DNA, the CDR3 is TGTGCCAGCAGCCCACACAGAGGGGCCTACGAGCAGTACTTC. The chain links TRBV9 to TRBJ2-7; D could derive from TRBD1 or TRBD2 (5 bases each). V shed 4 bases and J shed 2 bases, with 13 bases lying between them. CDR1 is SGDLS, CDR2 YYNGEE, per germline. There are 14 residues in the CDR3.

This chain uses TRBV6-6 with TRBJ2-7; D ambiguous. Germline values: CDR1 MNHNY, CDR2 SVGAGI (reference sequence). Trimming shortened V by 5 bases and J by 2 bases, and 13 bases separated the two germline ends. The CDR3 extends over 14 amino acids. CDR3 DNA: TGTGCCAGCAGTCATACGGGTTCAACCTACGAGCAGTACTTC. The encoded protein is CASSHTGSTYEQYF.

By share, this clone ranks as medium-sized. The CDR3 spells CASSPTGAGELFF. The CDR3 nucleotides are TGTGCCAGCAGTCCCACAGGGGCCGGGGAGCTGTTTTTT. The rearrangement joins TRBV27 to TRBJ2-2, with 7 bases identical to TRBD1. Germline V gene data show CDR1 as MNHEY and CDR2 as SMNVEV (reference sequence). Unmatched junction bases numbered 3, after V lost 5 bases and J lost 6 bases. CDR3 length: 13 amino acids.

Relative to its sample, this clone is medium-sized. The V gene is TRBV5-1, the J gene TRBJ1-1, with unresolved D. Trimming took 0 bases from V and 5 from J, leaving 2 bases between them. The germline V gene has CDR1 SGHRS and CDR2 YFSETQ. This CDR3 is 11 amino acids long. The CDR3 loop reads CASSLGTEAFF. As DNA, the CDR3 is TGCGCCAGCAGCTTGGGGACTGAAGCTTTCTTT.

As concerns this clone: At one boundary the junction diverges from the germline segment, which might be a read error. The chain combines TRBV29-1 with TRBJ2-6; TRBD1 might be the D (5 bases). Germline V gives CDR1 SQVTM, CDR2 ANQGSEA. This CDR3 has 16 amino acids. This chain's CDR3 is CSVADRITSGANALTF. The CDR3 DNA follows: TGCAGCGTGGCTGACAGAATCACCTCTGGGGCCAACGCCCTGACTTTC.

The chain couples TRBV23-1 to TRBJ2-1; D is perhaps TRBD1 (5 bases). TRBV23-1 is noted as an ORF with a role that remains uncertain. V lost 0 bases and J lost 5, with 14 bases in between. The CDR3 contains 16 residues. In DNA, the CDR3 is TGCGCCAGCAGTCAATCTACGCAGGGCCCCCACAATGAGCAGTTCTTC. This sequence encodes CASSQSTQGPHNEQFF.

This clone was counted a few times. The V and J genes are TRBV4-1 and TRBJ2-7, with 7 bases matching TRBD1. The V gene's germline CDR1 is MGHRA and CDR2 YSYEKL. V lost 4 bases to trimming and J lost 2 bases; unmatched junction nucleotides: 5. This CDR3 has 14 amino acids. CDR3 sequence (DNA): TGCGCCAGCAGCCTTTCGGGACAGACCTACGAGCAGTACTTC. Its protein is CASSLSGQTYEQYF.

The gene calls are TRBV5-6 and TRBJ1-1; D is unresolved. The CDR3 runs to 14 residues. V lost 1 base, J lost 5 bases, and 12 bases lay in between. From germline, CDR1 is SGHDT and CDR2 YYEEEE. For the CDR3, the DNA is TGTGCCAGCAGCTTGAGTGGCAGGTCAACTGAAGCTTTCTTT. Residues: CASSLSGRSTEAFF.

This clone has more than one count but fewer than ten. The chain uses TRBV6-5 and TRBJ2-1, with a weak D call TRBD2 (5 bases). The CDR3 length is 15 residues. V was cut by 0 bases and J by 4 bases, with 10 bases left in between. Germline V gives CDR1 MNHEY, CDR2 SVGAGI. Here the CDR3 DNA reads TGTGCCAGCAGTTACTCGCCAGCGGTTTACAATGAGCAGTTCTTC. As protein: CASSYSPAVYNEQFF.

CDR3 sequence: CASSGVSSYEQYF. The CDR3, as DNA: TGTGCCAGCTCAGGGGTTAGCTCCTACGAGCAGTACTTC. This sequence joins TRBV18 and TRBJ2-7, with D hard to call. Germline V gene data show CDR1 as KGHSH and CDR2 as LQKENI. The CDR3 has 13 residues. V was cut by 5 bases and J by 0 bases, with 8 bases left in between.

The V and J genes are TRBV6-6 and TRBJ2-1; 11 bases map to TRBD2. There are 14 residues in the CDR3. The germline V gene has CDR1 MNHNY and CDR2 SVGAGI (reference sequence). V shed 5 bases, J shed 7 bases, and the junction held 4 bases outside the gene matches. The CDR3: CASSQLAGDNEQFF. The CDR3 region has the DNA TGTGCCAGCAGTCAACTAGCGGGGGATAATGAGCAGTTCTTC.

Concerning this clone: A much more abundant neighbour one base away suggests this may be a read error. The chain carries TRBV7-3 and TRBJ2-1, with D uncertain. This CDR3 contains 12 residues. Germline-derived CDR1 and CDR2 are SGHTA and FQGTGA. The DNA for the CDR3 is TGTGCCCGCAGCACCTCATCAAATGAGCAGTTCTTC. Translated, it gives CARSTSSNEQFF.

The chain has TRBV6-5 and TRBJ2-7; D unclear. The CDR3 loop spans 14 amino acids. Germline V gives CDR1 MNHEY, CDR2 SVGAGI. Trimming cost V 7 bases and J 0 bases, with 13 bases left between them. The CDR3 is CASTIEPSSYEQYF. Written as DNA, the CDR3 is TGTGCCAGCACTATAGAGCCGAGCTCCTACGAGCAGTACTTC.

A few counts support this clone. The V and J genes are TRBV11-1 and TRBJ1-5; 9 bases match TRBD1. Unmatched junction bases numbered 6, after V lost 5 bases and J lost 4 bases. The CDR3 totals 15 residues. Germline loops: CDR1 SGHAT, CDR2 FQDESV (reference sequence). The CDR3 loop is CASSQSDRGNQPQHF. The CDR3 DNA sequence: TGTGCCAGCAGCCAATCCGACAGGGGGAATCAGCCCCAGCATTTT.

V usage is TRBV29-1 and J usage is TRBJ2-7, with D possibly being TRBD2 (5 bases). The germline V and J ends were trimmed by 0 bases and 4 bases, with 7 bases remaining between them. Germline lookup yields CDR1 SQVTM and CDR2 ANQGSEA. The CDR3 is made up of 12 amino acids. CDR3 amino acids: CSVEDGGYEQYF. The CDR3 DNA reads as TGCAGCGTTGAAGATGGAGGTTACGAGCAGTACTTC.

This clone is judged medium-sized (0.01 to 0.1%). The gene calls are TRBV27 and TRBJ2-7; D is ambiguous. Per the germline V gene, CDR1 is MNHEY and CDR2 is SMNVEV (reference sequence). The CDR3 spans 11 residues. V dropped 3 bases and J dropped 4 bases, with 4 bases sitting between them. CDR3 bases: TGTGCCAGCAGTTTCGGGTACGAGCAGTACTTC. As protein: CASSFGYEQYF.

This clone was seen a few times. A read error may produce the germline difference seen at one junction end. The gene calls are TRBV5-5 and TRBJ1-2; 9 bases map to TRBD1. The CDR3 runs to 18 residues. CDR1 and CDR2 (germline): SGHKS, YYEKEE (reference sequence). CDR3 DNA: TGCGCCAGCAGCCAAGTGGTGGGACAGGGTCCCGCTAACTATGGCTACACCTTC. Amino acid sequence: CASSQVVGQGPANYGYTF.